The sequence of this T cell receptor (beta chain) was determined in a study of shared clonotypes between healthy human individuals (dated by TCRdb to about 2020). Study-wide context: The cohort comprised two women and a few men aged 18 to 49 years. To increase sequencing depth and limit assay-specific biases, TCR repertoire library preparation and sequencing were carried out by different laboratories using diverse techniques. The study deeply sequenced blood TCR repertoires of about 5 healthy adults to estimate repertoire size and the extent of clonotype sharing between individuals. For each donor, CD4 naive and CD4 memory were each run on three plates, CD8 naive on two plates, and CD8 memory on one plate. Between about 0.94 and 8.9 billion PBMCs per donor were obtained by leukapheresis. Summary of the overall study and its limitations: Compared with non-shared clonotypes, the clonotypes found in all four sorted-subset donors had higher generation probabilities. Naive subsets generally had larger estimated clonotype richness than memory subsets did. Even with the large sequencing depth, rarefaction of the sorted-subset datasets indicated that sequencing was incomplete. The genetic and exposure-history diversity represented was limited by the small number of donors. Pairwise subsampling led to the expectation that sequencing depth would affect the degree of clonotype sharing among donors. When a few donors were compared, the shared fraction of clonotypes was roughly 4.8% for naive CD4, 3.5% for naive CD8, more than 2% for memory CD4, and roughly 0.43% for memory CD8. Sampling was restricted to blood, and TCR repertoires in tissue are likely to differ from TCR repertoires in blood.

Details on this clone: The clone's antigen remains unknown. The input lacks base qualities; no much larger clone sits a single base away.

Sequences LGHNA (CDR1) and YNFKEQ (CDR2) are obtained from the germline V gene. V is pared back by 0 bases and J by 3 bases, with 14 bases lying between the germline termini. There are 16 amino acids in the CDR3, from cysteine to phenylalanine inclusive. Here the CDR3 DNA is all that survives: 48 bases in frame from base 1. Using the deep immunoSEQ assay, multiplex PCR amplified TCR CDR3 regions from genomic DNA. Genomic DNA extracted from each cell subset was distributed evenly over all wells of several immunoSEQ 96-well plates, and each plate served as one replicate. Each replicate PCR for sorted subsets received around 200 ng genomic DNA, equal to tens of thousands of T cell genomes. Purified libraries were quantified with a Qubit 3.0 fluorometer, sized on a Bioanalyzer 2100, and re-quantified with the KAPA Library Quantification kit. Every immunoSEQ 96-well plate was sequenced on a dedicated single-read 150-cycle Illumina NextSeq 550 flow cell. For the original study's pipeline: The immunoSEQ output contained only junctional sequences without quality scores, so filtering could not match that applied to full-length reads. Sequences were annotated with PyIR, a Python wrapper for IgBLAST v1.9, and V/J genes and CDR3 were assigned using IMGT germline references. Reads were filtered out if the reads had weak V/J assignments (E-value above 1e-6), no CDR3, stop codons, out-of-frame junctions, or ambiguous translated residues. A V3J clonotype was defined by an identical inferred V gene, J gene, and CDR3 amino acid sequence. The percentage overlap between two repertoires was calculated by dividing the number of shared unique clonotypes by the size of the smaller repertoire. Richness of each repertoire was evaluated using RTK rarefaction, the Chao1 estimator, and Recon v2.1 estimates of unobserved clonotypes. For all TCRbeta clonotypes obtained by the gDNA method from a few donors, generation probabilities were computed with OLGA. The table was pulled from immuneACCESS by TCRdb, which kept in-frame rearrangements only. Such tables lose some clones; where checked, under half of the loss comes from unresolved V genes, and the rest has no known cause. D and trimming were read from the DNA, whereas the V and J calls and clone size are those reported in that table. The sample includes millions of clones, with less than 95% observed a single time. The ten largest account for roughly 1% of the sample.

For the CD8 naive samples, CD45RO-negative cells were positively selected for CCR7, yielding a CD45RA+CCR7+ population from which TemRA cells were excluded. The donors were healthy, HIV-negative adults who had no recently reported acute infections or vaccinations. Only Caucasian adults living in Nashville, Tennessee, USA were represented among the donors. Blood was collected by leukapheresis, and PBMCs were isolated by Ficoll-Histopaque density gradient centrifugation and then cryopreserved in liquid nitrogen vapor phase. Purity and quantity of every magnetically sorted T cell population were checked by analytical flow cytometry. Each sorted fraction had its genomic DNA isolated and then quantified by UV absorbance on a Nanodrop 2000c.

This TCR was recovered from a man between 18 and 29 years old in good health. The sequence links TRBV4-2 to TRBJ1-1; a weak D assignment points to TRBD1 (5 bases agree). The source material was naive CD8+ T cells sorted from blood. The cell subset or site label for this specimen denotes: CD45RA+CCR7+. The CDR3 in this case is CASSQDVIWGDTEAFF. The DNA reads TGTGCCAGCAGCCAAGACGTAATCTGGGGGGACACTGAAGCTTTCTTT.